This T cell receptor (beta chain) was captured by sequencing in a study of T cell responses to AZD1222 COVID-19 vaccine. Here immunoSEQ multiplex PCR was the method, and the copy in TCRdb shows in-frame clones only, minus some. The sample includes roughly 150,000 clones, 90% to 95% of them seen just once. V gave up 3 bases and J gave up 4 bases; unmatched junction bases: 7. CDR3 length: 15 residues. CDR1 KGHDR and CDR2 SFDVKD come from the germline V gene. Specimen: peripheral blood, collected 28 days after the second AZD1222 dose. The rearrangement joins TRBV24-1 to TRBJ2-5, with 7 bases matching TRBD2. The TCR was taken from an adult who received the AZD1222 COVID-19 vaccine. The CDR3 spells CATSDLERDIETQYF. The CDR3 DNA reads as TGTGCCACCAGTGATCTAGAGCGGGATATAGAGACCCAGTACTTC.